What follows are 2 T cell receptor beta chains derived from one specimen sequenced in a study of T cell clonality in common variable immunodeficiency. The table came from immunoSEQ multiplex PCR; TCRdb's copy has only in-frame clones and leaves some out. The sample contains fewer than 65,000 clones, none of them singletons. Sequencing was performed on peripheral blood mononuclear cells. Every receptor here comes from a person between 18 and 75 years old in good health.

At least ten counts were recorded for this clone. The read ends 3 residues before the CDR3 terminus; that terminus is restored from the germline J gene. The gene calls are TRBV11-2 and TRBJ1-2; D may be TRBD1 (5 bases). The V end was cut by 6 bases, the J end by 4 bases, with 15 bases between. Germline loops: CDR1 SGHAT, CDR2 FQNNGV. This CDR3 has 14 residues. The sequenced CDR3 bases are TGTGCCAGCAGATCCATGGGGGGGGGCTATGGC. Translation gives CASRSMGGGYG. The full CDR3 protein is CASRSMGGGYGYTF.

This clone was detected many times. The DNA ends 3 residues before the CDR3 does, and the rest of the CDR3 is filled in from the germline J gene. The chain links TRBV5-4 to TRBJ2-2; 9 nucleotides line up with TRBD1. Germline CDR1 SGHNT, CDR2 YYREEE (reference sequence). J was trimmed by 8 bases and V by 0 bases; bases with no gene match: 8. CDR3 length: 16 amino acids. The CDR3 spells CASSLDRTGESGELFF. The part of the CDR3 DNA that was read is TGTGCCAGCAGCTTGGATAGGACAGGGGAATCTGGGGAG.